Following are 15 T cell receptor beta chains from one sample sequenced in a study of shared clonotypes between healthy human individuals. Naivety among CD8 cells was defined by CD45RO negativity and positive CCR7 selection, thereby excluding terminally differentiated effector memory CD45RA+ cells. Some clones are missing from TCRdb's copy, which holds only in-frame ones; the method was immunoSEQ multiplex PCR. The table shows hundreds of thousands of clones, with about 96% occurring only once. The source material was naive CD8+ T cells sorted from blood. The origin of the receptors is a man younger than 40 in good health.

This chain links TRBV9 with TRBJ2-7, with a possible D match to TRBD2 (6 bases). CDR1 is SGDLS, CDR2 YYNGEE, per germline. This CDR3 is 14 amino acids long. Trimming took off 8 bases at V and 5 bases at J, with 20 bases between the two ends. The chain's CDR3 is CASSGGRDVDEQYF. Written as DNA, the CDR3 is TGTGCCAGTTCCGGAGGGCGGGATGTTGACGAGCAGTACTTC.

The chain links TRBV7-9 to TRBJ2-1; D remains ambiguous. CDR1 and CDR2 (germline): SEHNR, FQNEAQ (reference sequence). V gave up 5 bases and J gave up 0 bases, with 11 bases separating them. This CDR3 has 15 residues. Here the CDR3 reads CASSDTTSSYNEQFF. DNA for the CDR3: TGTGCCAGCAGCGACACCACGAGCTCCTACAATGAGCAGTTCTTC. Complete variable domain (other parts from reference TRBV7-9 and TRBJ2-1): DTGVSQNPRHKITKRGQNVTFRCDPISEHNRLYWYRQTLGQGPEFLTYFQNEAQLEKSRLLSDRFSAERPKGSFSTLEIQRTEQGDSAMYLCASSDTTSSYNEQFFGPGTRLTVL.

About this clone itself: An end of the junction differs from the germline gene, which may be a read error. This CDR3 reads CSVASRLIQETQYF. Here the CDR3 DNA reads TGCAGTGTTGCAAGCAGGTTAATACAAGAGACCCAGTACTTC. The V gene is TRBV29-1, the J gene TRBJ2-5; unclear D gene. CDR1 and CDR2 from the germline V gene are SQVTM and ANQGSEA. The CDR3 extends over 14 amino acids.

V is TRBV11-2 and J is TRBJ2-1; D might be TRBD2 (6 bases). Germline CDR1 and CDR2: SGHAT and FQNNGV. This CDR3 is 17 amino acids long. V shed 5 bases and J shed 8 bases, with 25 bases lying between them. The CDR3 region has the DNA TGTGCCAGCAGCATTGTCCCGGGGGAGTCGGGCTTCGATGAGCAGTTCTTC. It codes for CASSIVPGESGFDEQFF.

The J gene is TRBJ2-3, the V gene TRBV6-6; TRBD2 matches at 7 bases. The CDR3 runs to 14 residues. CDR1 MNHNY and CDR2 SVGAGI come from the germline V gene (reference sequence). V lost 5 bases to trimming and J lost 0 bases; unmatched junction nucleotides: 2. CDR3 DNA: TGTGCCAGCAGTGAGCGGGGTAGCACAGATACGCAGTATTTT. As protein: CASSERGSTDTQYF.

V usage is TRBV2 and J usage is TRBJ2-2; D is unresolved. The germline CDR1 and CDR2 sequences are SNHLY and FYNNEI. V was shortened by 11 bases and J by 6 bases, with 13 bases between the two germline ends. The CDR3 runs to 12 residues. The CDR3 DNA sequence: TGTGCCGGCTTTTGGGTCTCCGGGGAGCTGTTTTTT. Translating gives CAGFWVSGELFF.

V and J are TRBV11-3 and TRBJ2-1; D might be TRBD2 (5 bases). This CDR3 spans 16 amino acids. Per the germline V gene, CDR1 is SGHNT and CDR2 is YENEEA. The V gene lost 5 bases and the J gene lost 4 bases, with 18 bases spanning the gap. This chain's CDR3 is CASSLPPSRVYNEQFF. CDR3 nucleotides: TGTGCCAGCAGCCTCCCCCCGTCGCGGGTGTACAATGAGCAGTTCTTC.

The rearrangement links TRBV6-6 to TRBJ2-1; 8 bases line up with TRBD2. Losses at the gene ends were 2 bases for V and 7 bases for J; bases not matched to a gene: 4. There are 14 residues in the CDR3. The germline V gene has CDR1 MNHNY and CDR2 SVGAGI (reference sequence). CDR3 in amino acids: CASSYRASGNEQFF. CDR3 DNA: TGTGCCAGCAGTTACCGAGCTAGCGGGAATGAGCAGTTCTTC.

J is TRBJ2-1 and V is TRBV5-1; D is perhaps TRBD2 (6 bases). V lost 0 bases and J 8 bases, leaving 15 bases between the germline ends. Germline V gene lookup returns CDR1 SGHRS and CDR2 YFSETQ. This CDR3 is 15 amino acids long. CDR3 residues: CASSLDYPGGYEQFF. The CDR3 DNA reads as TGCGCCAGCAGCTTGGACTACCCTGGAGGGTATGAGCAGTTCTTC. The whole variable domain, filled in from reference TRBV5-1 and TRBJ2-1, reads KAGVTQTPRYLIKTRGQQVTLSCSPISGHRSVSWYQQTPGQGLQFLFEYFSETQRNKGNFPGRFSGRQFSNSRSEMNVSTLELGDSALYLCASSLDYPGGYEQFFGPGTRLTVL.

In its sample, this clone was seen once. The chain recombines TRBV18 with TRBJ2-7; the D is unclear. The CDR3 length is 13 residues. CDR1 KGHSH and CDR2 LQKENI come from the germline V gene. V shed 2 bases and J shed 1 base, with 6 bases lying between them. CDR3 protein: CASSPIQSYEQYF. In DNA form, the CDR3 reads TGTGCCAGCTCACCAATCCAATCCTACGAGCAGTACTTC.

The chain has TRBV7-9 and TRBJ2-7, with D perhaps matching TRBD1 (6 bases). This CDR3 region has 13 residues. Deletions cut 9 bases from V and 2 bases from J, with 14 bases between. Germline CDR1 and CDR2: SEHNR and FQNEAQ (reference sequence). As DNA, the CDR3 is TGTGCCAGTGGATTTGGACAGCCCTACGAGCAGTACTTC. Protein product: CASGFGQPYEQYF.

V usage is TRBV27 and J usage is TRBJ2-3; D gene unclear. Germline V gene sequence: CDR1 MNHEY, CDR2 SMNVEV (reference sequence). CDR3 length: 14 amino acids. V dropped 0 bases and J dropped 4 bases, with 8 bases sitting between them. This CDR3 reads CASSLSALADTQYF. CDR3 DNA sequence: TGTGCCAGCAGTTTATCAGCCCTGGCAGATACGCAGTATTTT.

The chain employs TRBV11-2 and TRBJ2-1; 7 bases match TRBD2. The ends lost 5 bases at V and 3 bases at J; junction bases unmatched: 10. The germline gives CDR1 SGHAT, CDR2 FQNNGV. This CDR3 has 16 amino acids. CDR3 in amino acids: CASSPLFAGDYNEQFF. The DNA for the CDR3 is TGTGCCAGCAGCCCCCTCTTTGCGGGAGACTACAATGAGCAGTTCTTC.

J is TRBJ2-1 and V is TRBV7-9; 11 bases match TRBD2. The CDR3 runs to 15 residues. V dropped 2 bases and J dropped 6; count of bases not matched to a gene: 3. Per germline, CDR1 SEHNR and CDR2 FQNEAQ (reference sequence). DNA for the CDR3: TGTGCCAGCAGCTTACTAGCGGGAGGCCTCAATGAGCAGTTCTTC. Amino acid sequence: CASSLLAGGLNEQFF.

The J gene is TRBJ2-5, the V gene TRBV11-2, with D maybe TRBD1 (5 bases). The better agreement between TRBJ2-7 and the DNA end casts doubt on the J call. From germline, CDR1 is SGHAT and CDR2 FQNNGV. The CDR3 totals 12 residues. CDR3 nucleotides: TGTGCCACTTCCCTGGGGCACTACGAGCAGTACTTC. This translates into CATSLGHYEQYF.